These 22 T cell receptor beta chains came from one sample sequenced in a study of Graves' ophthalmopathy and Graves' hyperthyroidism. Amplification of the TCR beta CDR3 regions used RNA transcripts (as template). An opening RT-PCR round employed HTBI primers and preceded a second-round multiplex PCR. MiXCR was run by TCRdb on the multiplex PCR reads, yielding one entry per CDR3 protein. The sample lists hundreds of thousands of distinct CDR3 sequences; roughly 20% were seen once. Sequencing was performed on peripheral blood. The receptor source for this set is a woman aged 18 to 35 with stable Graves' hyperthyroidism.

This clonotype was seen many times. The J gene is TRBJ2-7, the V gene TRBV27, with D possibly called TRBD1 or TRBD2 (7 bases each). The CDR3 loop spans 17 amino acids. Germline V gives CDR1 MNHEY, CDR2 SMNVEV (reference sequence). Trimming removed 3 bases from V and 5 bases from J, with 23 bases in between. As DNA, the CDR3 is TGTGCCAGCAGTTTTCATGGGACAGCGGGACATCCTAACGAGCAGTACTTC. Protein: CASSFHGTAGHPNEQYF.

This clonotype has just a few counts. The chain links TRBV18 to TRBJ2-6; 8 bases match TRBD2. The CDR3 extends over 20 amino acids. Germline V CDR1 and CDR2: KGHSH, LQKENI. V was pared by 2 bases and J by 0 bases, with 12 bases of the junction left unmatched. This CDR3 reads CASSPVFPGGPSSGANVLTF. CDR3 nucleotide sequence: TGTGCCAGCTCACCAGTATTTCCGGGAGGGCCTTCCTCTGGGGCCAACGTCCTGACTTTC.

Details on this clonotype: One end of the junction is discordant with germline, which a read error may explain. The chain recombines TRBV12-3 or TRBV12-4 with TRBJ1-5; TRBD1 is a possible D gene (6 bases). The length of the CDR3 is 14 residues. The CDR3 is CASRLGGGGQPQHF. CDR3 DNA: TGTGCCAGCAGATTAGGGGGGGGCGGTCAGCCCCAGCATTTT.

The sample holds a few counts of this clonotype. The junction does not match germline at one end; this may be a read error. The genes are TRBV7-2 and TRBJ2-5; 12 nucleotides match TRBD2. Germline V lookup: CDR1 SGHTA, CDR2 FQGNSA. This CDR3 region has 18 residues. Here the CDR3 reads CASSLATGTSGSQETQYF. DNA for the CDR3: TGTGCCAGCAGCCTAGCAACCGGGACTAGCGGGTCCCAAGAGACCCAGTACTTC.

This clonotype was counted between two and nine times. The chain's CDR3 is CASSQRPSPGAFF. The CDR3 DNA reads TGTGCCAGCAGCCAGCGACCGAGCCCGGGGGCTTTCTTT. The V gene is TRBV3-1, the J gene TRBJ1-1, with D unclear. The V end was cut by 3 bases, the J end by 11 bases, with 16 bases between. CDR3 length: 13 amino acids. Germline V gives CDR1 LGHDT, CDR2 YNNKEL (reference sequence). Using reference TRBV3-1 and TRBJ1-1 for the parts outside the CDR3, the full variable domain is DTAVSQTPKYLVTQMGNDKSIKCEQNLGHDTMYWYKQDSKKFLKIMFSYNNKELIINETVPNRFSPKSPDKAHLNLHINSLELGDSAVYFCASSQRPSPGAFFGQGTRLTVV.

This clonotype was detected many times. The CDR3 DNA follows: TGTGCCAGCAGAAATAGCGGGAGGCCCCCGCACGGGGAGCTGTTTTTT. It yields the protein CASRNSGRPPHGELFF. The rearrangement links TRBV27 to TRBJ2-2; 10 bases align to TRBD2. The germline CDR1 and CDR2 sequences are MNHEY and SMNVEV (reference sequence). This CDR3 has 16 amino acids. V dropped 6 bases and J dropped 7; count of bases not matched to a gene: 11.

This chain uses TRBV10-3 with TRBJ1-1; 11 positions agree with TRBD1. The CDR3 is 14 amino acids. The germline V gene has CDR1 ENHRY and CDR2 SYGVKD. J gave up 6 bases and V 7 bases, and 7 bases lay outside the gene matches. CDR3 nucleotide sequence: TGTGCCATCAAGAGGACAGGGGGCAGTTCTGAAGCTTTCTTT. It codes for CAIKRTGGSSEAFF.

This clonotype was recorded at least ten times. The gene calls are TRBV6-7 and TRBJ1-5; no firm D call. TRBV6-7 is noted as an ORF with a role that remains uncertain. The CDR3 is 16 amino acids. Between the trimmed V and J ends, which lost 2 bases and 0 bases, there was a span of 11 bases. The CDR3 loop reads CASSYRRAHSNQPQHF. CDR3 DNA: TGTGCCAGCAGTTACCGGAGGGCCCATAGCAATCAGCCCCAGCATTTT.

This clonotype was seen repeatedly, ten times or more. DNA for the CDR3: TGTGCCAGCAGTGACAGGGACCCTAGCGGGACGGACATTCAGTACTTC. It codes for CASSDRDPSGTDIQYF. The rearrangement uses TRBV25-1 and TRBJ2-4; 9 nucleotides match TRBD2. The CDR3 loop spans 16 amino acids. The junction had 11 bases not matched to a gene; V was cut back by 3 bases and J by 8 bases. Germline V CDR1 and CDR2: MGHDK, SYGVNS.

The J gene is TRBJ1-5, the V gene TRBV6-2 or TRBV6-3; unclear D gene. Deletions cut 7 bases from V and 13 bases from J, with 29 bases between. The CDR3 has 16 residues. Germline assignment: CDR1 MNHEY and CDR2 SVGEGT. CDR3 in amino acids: CASNPPLQVGMSPQHF. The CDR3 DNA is TGTGCCAGCAATCCCCCCCTGCAGGTCGGCATGTCGCCTCAGCATTTT.

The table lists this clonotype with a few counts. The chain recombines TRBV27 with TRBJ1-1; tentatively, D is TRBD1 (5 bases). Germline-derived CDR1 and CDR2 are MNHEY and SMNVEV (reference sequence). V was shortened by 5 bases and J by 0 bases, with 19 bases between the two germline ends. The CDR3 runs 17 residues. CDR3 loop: CASSAQPGREVNTEAFF. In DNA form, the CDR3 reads TGTGCCAGCAGTGCCCAGCCGGGACGGGAGGTGAACACTGAAGCTTTCTTT.

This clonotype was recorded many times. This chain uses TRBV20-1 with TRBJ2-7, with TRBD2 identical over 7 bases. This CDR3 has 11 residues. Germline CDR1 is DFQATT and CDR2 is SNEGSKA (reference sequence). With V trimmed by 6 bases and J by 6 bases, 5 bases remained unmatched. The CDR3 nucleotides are TGCAGTGCCCCGCGGGAGCCCGAGCAGTACTTC. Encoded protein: CSAPREPEQYF.

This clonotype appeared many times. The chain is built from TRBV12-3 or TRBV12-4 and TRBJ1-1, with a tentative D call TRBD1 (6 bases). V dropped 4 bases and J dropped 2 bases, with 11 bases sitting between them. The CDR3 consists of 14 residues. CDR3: CASSSYRENTEAFF. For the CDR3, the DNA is TGTGCCAGCAGTTCCTACAGGGAAAACACTGAAGCTTTCTTT.

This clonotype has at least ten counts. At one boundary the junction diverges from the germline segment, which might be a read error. This chain's CDR3 is CASSSGQGGTDTQYF. In nucleotides, the CDR3 is TGTGCTAGCAGCAGCGGACAGGGGGGCACAGATACGCAGTATTTT. The chain recombines TRBV7-7 with TRBJ2-3, with 10 bases identical to TRBD1. The CDR3 extends over 15 amino acids. CDR1 SSHAT and CDR2 FNYEAQ come from the germline V gene (reference sequence).

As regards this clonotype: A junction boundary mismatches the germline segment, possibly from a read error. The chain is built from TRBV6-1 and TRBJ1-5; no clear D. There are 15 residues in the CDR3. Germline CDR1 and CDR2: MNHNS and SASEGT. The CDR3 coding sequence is TGTGCCAGCAGTGAAGGTTATGGCAGCACCCAGCCTCAGCATTTT. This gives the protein CASSEGYGSTQPQHF.

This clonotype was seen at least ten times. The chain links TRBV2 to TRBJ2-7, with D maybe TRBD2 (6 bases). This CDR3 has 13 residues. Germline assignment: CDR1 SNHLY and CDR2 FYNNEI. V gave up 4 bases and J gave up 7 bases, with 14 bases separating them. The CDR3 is CASSVSSGGEQYF. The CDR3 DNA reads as TGTGCCAGCAGTGTGAGTAGCGGTGGAGAGCAGTACTTC.

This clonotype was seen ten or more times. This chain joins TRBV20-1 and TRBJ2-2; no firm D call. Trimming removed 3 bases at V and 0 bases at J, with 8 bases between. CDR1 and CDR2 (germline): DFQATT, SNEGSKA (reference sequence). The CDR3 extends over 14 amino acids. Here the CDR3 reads CSARLHSNTGELFF. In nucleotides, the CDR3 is TGCAGTGCTAGGTTGCACTCGAACACCGGGGAGCTGTTTTTT.

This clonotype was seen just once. This chain's CDR3 is CASSPPSGGISYEQYF. DNA for the CDR3: TGTGCCAGCTCACCTCCTAGCGGGGGGATCTCCTACGAGCAGTACTTC. The rearrangement links TRBV18 to TRBJ2-7; 11 bases map to TRBD2. The CDR3 covers 16 residues. V lost 3 bases and J lost 0; bases outside the gene matches: 4. CDR1 KGHSH and CDR2 LQKENI come from the germline V gene. Together with reference TRBV18 and TRBJ2-7, the CDR3 gives the full variable domain: NAGVMQNPRHLVRRRGQEARLRCSPMKGHSHVYWYRQLPEEGLKFMVYLQKENIIDESGMPKERFSAEFPKEGPSILRIQQVVRGDSAAYFCASSPPSGGISYEQYFGPGTRLTVT.

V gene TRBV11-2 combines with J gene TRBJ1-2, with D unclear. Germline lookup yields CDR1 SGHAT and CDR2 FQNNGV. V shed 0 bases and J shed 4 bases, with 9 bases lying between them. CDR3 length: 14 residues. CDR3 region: CASSLEGISYGYTF. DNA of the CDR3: TGTGCCAGCAGCTTAGAGGGCATCTCCTATGGCTACACCTTC.

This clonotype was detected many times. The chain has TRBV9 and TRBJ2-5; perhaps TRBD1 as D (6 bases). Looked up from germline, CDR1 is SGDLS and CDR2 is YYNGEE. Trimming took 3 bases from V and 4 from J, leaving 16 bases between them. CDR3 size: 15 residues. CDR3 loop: CASSARTGFGETQYF. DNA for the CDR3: TGTGCCAGCAGCGCAAGAACAGGGTTCGGAGAGACCCAGTACTTC. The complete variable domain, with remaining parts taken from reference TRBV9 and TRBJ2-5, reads DSGVTQTPKHLITATGQRVTLRCSPRSGDLSVYWYQQSLDQGLQFLIQYYNGEERAKGNILERFSAQQFPDLHSELNLSSLELGDSALYFCASSARTGFGETQYFGPGTRLLVL.

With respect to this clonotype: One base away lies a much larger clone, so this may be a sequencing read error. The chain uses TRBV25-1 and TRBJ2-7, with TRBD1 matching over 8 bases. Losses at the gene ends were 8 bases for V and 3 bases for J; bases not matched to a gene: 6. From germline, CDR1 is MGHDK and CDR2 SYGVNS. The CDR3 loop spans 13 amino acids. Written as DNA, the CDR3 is TGTGCCAGCGGGCACAGGGGGGACTACGAGCAGTACGTC. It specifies CASGHRGDYEQYV.

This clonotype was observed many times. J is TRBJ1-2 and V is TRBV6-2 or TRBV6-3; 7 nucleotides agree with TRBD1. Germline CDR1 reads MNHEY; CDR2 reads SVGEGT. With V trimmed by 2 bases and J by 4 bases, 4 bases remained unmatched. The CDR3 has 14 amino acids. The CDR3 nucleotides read TGTGCCAGCAGTTACGCGGGACAGCCCTATGGCTACACCTTC. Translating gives CASSYAGQPYGYTF.